Presented here are 29 T cell receptor beta chains from one specimen sequenced in a study of blood T cell repertoires in COVID-19. The assay was immunoSEQ multiplex PCR, and TCRdb's table has in-frame clones only and misses some. The data contain fewer than 90,000 clones, roughly 87% of them singletons. The sequenced sample was peripheral blood. The receptors stem from a man between 65 and 85 years old with acute or convalescent COVID-19.

This clone was counted only a few times. V and J are TRBV12-3 or TRBV12-4 and TRBJ1-2; D is ambiguous. The CDR3 has 12 residues. V lost 4 bases and J lost 6, with 9 bases in between. CDR3 sequence reads: CASSSLSHGYTF. For the CDR3, the DNA is TGTGCCAGCAGTTCACTGAGTCATGGCTACACCTTC.

The chain employs TRBV18 and TRBJ1-4; 7 bases agree with TRBD1. The V gene's germline CDR1 is KGHSH and CDR2 LQKENI. Trimming took 3 bases from V and 8 from J; bases not matched to a gene: 9. This CDR3 region has 15 residues. For the CDR3, the DNA is TGTGCCAGCTCACCTTCCGGGACAGCAGGGGAAAAACTGTTTTTT. Protein sequence: CASSPSGTAGEKLFF. Full variable domain (outside the CDR3, taken from reference TRBV18 and TRBJ1-4): NAGVMQNPRHLVRRRGQEARLRCSPMKGHSHVYWYRQLPEEGLKFMVYLQKENIIDESGMPKERFSAEFPKEGPSILRIQQVVRGDSAAYFCASSPSGTAGEKLFFGSGTQLSVL.

The chain couples TRBV5-1 to TRBJ2-7; TRBD1 aligns across 7 bases. From germline, CDR1 is SGHRS and CDR2 YFSETQ. CDR3 size: 13 residues. With 5 bases clipped from V and 2 bases from J, the junction kept 4 bases outside the gene matches. CDR3 nucleotide sequence: TGCGCCAGCAGTCGGACAGGACCCTACGAGCAGTACTTC. Its protein is CASSRTGPYEQYF.

The chain uses TRBV7-2 and TRBJ1-2, with 8 bases lining up with TRBD1. Germline V gene lookup returns CDR1 SGHTA and CDR2 FQGNSA. Germline trimming cut 4 bases from V and 4 bases from J; bases unmatched to any gene: 5. The CDR3 loop spans 14 amino acids. CDR3 amino acids: CASSSTGAIYGYTF. The CDR3 nucleotides read TGTGCCAGCAGCTCGACAGGGGCGATCTATGGCTACACCTTC.

The chain carries TRBV9 and TRBJ2-1; 8 nucleotides align to TRBD2. Per germline, CDR1 SGDLS and CDR2 YYNGEE. V shed 4 bases, J shed 8 bases, and the junction held 11 bases outside the gene matches. This CDR3 is built from 15 residues. The CDR3 region has the DNA TGTGCCAGCAGCCAAGGACCAGCGGGGGTCGATGAGCAGTTCTTC. Protein: CASSQGPAGVDEQFF.

V usage is TRBV19 and J usage is TRBJ1-5; TRBD1 might be the D (6 bases). This CDR3 contains 13 residues. Trimming left V 3 bases short and J 7 bases short, with 10 bases between. From germline, CDR1 is LNHDA and CDR2 SQIVND (reference sequence). The CDR3 protein is CASSITDRQPQHF. CDR3 in DNA: TGTGCCAGTAGTATCACGGACAGACAGCCCCAGCATTTT.

The chain uses TRBV12-3 or TRBV12-4 and TRBJ1-2; D call uncertain. V lost 6 bases to trimming and J lost 11 bases, with 13 bases between them. This CDR3 spans 11 amino acids. CDR3 sequence: CASSLANSYTF. Written as DNA, the CDR3 is TGTGCCAGCAGCCTAGCCAACAGTTACACCTTC.

The chain recombines TRBV14 with TRBJ1-1; D is possibly TRBD1 (5 bases). This CDR3 is 14 amino acids long. Trimming took 1 base from V and 4 from J, leaving 10 bases between them. Germline values: CDR1 SGHDN, CDR2 FVKESK. CDR3 nucleotides: TGTGCCAGCAGCCAAGTTGGGGGGGTCACTGAAGCTTTCTTT. It is translated as CASSQVGGVTEAFF. The full variable domain, in which reference TRBV14 and TRBJ1-1 provide the parts outside the CDR3, is EAGVTQFPSHSVIEKGQTVTLRCDPISGHDNLYWYRRVMGKEIKFLLHFVKESKQDESGMPNNRFLAERTGGTYSTLKVQPAELEDSGVYFCASSQVGGVTEAFFGQGTRLTVV.

The J gene is TRBJ2-1, the V gene TRBV6-2 or TRBV6-3, with 9 bases aligning to TRBD2. This CDR3 is 15 amino acids long. The V segment lost 5 bases and the J segment 9 bases; nucleotides outside the gene matches: 11. Germline CDR1 reads MNHEY; CDR2 reads SVGEGT. CDR3 region: CASSVGVAGVGEQFF. CDR3 nucleotides: TGTGCCAGCAGTGTAGGGGTAGCGGGAGTGGGTGAGCAGTTCTTC.

This clone was detected only a few times. This chain joins TRBV5-1 and TRBJ2-3; 7 bases match TRBD2. The CDR3 covers 15 residues. CDR1 SGHRS and CDR2 YFSETQ come from the germline V gene. Germline trimming cut 0 bases from V and 2 bases from J; bases unmatched to any gene: 3. CDR3 bases: TGCGCCAGCAGCTTGGAAGGGGACTACACAGATACGCAGTATTTT. It codes for CASSLEGDYTDTQYF.

The V and J genes are TRBV6-6 and TRBJ2-2; D not resolved. The V and J ends lost 0 bases and 1 base respectively, with 9 bases between them. The CDR3 loop spans 16 amino acids. Germline CDR1 and CDR2: MNHNY and SVGAGI (reference sequence). For the CDR3, the DNA is TGTGCCAGCAGTTACTCGTATACACAGAACACCGGGGAGCTGTTTTTT. The encoded protein is CASSYSYTQNTGELFF.

The chain couples TRBV7-9 to TRBJ2-7; perhaps TRBD1 as D (6 bases). The V gene's germline CDR1 is SEHNR and CDR2 FQNEAQ (reference sequence). The CDR3 extends over 14 amino acids. V gave up 7 bases and J gave up 3 bases, with 16 bases separating them. CDR3 coding DNA: TGTGCCAGCACCCCAACCGGGACAAACTACGAGCAGTACTTC. This gives the protein CASTPTGTNYEQYF.

The chain is built from TRBV28 and TRBJ1-5; D ambiguous. V lost 2 bases and J 2 bases, leaving 4 bases between the germline ends. This CDR3 spans 13 amino acids. CDR1 and CDR2 from the germline V gene are MDHEN and SYDVKM. CDR3 in amino acids: CASSLGRNQPQHF. Written as DNA, the CDR3 is TGTGCCAGCAGTTTAGGGCGCAATCAGCCCCAGCATTTT.

The V call is TRBV5-5, the J call TRBJ1-5; TRBD1 is a possible D gene (6 bases). V lost 1 base to trimming and J lost 3 bases, with 11 bases between them. CDR3 size: 15 residues. Germline V gene lookup returns CDR1 SGHKS and CDR2 YYEKEE (reference sequence). The CDR3: CASSLMGANNQPQHF. DNA of the CDR3: TGTGCCAGCAGCTTGATGGGGGCTAACAATCAGCCCCAGCATTTT.

The CDR3 DNA follows: TGCGCCAGCAGCTTGGCCGGGACAGGGAGGACAGATACGCAGTATTTT. Amino acids: CASSLAGTGRTDTQYF. V gene TRBV5-1 combines with J gene TRBJ2-3; 9 nucleotides agree with TRBD1. Germline V gene sequence: CDR1 SGHRS, CDR2 YFSETQ. This CDR3 is built from 16 residues. V lost 0 bases and J lost 3; bases outside the gene matches: 5.

The chain combines TRBV11-2 with TRBJ2-3; TRBD2 matches at 7 bases. Per the germline V gene, CDR1 is SGHAT and CDR2 is FQNNGV. CDR3 length: 15 amino acids. V lost 3 bases to trimming and J lost 2 bases; unmatched junction nucleotides: 5. As DNA, the CDR3 is TGTGCCAGCAGCTTTAACGGGAGGCCCACAGATACGCAGTATTTT. This codes for CASSFNGRPTDTQYF.

The V and J genes are TRBV28 and TRBJ1-4, with 8 bases lining up with TRBD1. Looked up from germline, CDR1 is MDHEN and CDR2 is SYDVKM. Trimming took 6 bases from V and 8 from J; bases not matched to a gene: 11. CDR3 size: 15 residues. The CDR3 DNA follows: TGTGCCAGCAGCGGGCAGGGGGCTGTACGAGAAAAACTGTTTTTT. Translated, it gives CASSGQGAVREKLFF.

The chain combines TRBV30 with TRBJ2-5; tentatively, D is TRBD2 (5 bases). Trimming took 5 bases from V and 4 from J, leaving 14 bases between them. CDR1 is GTSNPN, CDR2 SVGIG, per germline (reference sequence). The length of the CDR3 is 13 residues. CDR3: CAWDTARGETQYF. The CDR3 nucleotides are TGTGCCTGGGATACGGCCCGGGGAGAGACCCAGTACTTC.

The chain links TRBV5-1 to TRBJ2-1; TRBD1 matches 7 bases. Trimming at V came to 0 bases and at J to 6 bases, leaving 0 bases not matched to a gene. Germline V gene data show CDR1 as SGHRS and CDR2 as YFSETQ. The CDR3 consists of 13 residues. The CDR3 nucleotides are TGCGCCAGCAGCTTGGGACAGGGCAATGAGCAGTTCTTC. The encoded protein is CASSLGQGNEQFF.

The rearrangement links TRBV15 to TRBJ1-6; 7 bases fit TRBD1. J was trimmed by 7 bases and V by 5 bases; bases with no gene match: 11. CDR1 is LNHNV, CDR2 YYDKDF, per germline (reference sequence). The CDR3 is 16 residues long. CDR3 residues: CATSPRSTGKNSPLHF. CDR3 coding DNA: TGTGCCACCAGCCCTCGATCGACAGGGAAAAATTCACCCCTCCACTTT.

This chain links TRBV6-5 with TRBJ2-2; D call uncertain. With 7 bases removed from V and 6 bases from J, the gap between germline ends came to 15 bases. This CDR3 is built from 14 residues. Germline-derived CDR1 and CDR2 are MNHEY and SVGAGI. The CDR3 is CASTPTIGAGELFF. CDR3 DNA: TGTGCCAGCACCCCTACAATCGGAGCCGGGGAGCTGTTTTTT.

This chain uses TRBV7-9 with TRBJ1-2, with 7 bases aligning to TRBD1. With 5 bases clipped from V and 3 bases from J, the junction kept 9 bases outside the gene matches. The V gene's germline CDR1 is SEHNR and CDR2 FQNEAQ (reference sequence). This CDR3 is 15 amino acids long. The CDR3 region is CASSRQGQPYYGYTF. CDR3 nucleotides: TGTGCCAGCAGCCGCCAGGGACAGCCTTACTATGGCTACACCTTC.

The chain uses TRBV4-1 and TRBJ1-1; no firm D call. Germline V gene sequence: CDR1 MGHRA, CDR2 YSYEKL. The CDR3 extends over 16 amino acids. The ends were cut back, 0 bases at V and 1 base at J, with 12 bases in the middle. CDR3 loop: CASSQEEVVRNTEAFF. CDR3 DNA: TGCGCCAGCAGCCAAGAGGAGGTGGTGCGGAACACTGAAGCTTTCTTT.

This clone is a singleton in its sample. The rearrangement uses TRBV5-1 and TRBJ1-6; D call uncertain. Trimming stripped 0 bases from V and 6 bases from J, with 10 bases between. Germline values: CDR1 SGHRS, CDR2 YFSETQ. The CDR3 has 15 residues. CDR3 bases: TGCGCCAGCAGCTTGGGGGAGGTCAGTAATTCACCCCTCCACTTT. This translates into CASSLGEVSNSPLHF.

This clone occurred once. This sequence joins TRBV6-5 and TRBJ1-3, with D possibly matching TRBD1 (5 bases). V lost 0 bases and J 0 bases, leaving 9 bases between the germline ends. This CDR3 region has 16 residues. CDR1 MNHEY and CDR2 SVGAGI come from the germline V gene. CDR3 sequence reads: CASSYSEGTSGNTIYF. For the CDR3, the DNA is TGTGCCAGCAGTTACTCGGAGGGGACCTCTGGAAACACCATATATTTT.

The chain has TRBV9 and TRBJ2-1; TRBD2 agrees at 9 bases. V dropped 0 bases and J dropped 7; count of bases not matched to a gene: 11. CDR1 and CDR2 from the germline V gene are SGDLS and YYNGEE. The CDR3 loop spans 17 amino acids. The CDR3 coding sequence is TGTGCCAGCAGCGTAGACGCGGGAGGGCCAATGGGTAATGAGCAGTTCTTC. Protein sequence: CASSVDAGGPMGNEQFF.

The chain carries TRBV9 and TRBJ2-1, with 7 bases aligning to TRBD1. V shed 2 bases and J 7 bases; nucleotides not matched to a gene: 15. Per germline, CDR1 SGDLS and CDR2 YYNGEE. There are 17 residues in the CDR3. The CDR3 nucleotides are TGTGCCAGCAGCGTCGGCACCTTTACAGGGGCGGAAAATGAGCAGTTCTTC. This codes for CASSVGTFTGAENEQFF. The complete variable domain, with remaining parts taken from reference TRBV9 and TRBJ2-1, reads DSGVTQTPKHLITATGQRVTLRCSPRSGDLSVYWYQQSLDQGLQFLIQYYNGEERAKGNILERFSAQQFPDLHSELNLSSLELGDSALYFCASSVGTFTGAENEQFFGPGTRLTVL.

J is TRBJ2-7 and V is TRBV27; TRBD1 matches 9 bases. The CDR3 spans 15 residues. Trimming at V came to 3 bases and at J to 0 bases, leaving 3 bases not matched to a gene. CDR1 and CDR2 from the germline V gene are MNHEY and SMNVEV (reference sequence). The CDR3 protein is CASSLDRGGSYEQYF. CDR3 in DNA: TGTGCCAGCAGTTTGGACAGGGGAGGCTCCTACGAGCAGTACTTC.

This clone was counted once. The gene calls are TRBV9 and TRBJ2-5; the match to TRBD1 covers 9 bases. V shed 3 bases and J 9 bases; nucleotides not matched to a gene: 15. The germline gives CDR1 SGDLS, CDR2 YYNGEE. CDR3 length: 16 amino acids. In DNA form, the CDR3 reads TGTGCCAGCAGCGCCTCTGGGACAGGGAGTGGTGCGGCCCAGTACTTC. It codes for CASSASGTGSGAAQYF. Drawing the rest from reference TRBV9 and TRBJ2-5, the complete variable domain is DSGVTQTPKHLITATGQRVTLRCSPRSGDLSVYWYQQSLDQGLQFLIQYYNGEERAKGNILERFSAQQFPDLHSELNLSSLELGDSALYFCASSASGTGSGAAQYFGPGTRLLVL.